This TCR beta chain was identified in a study of blood T cell repertoires in COVID-19. Study as a whole: Samples taken during acute and convalescent COVID-19 were collected in the United States, Italy and Spain. Sources were T cells, B-cell-depleted T cells, or PBMCs; the material itself was cDNA or gDNA.

Of note for this clone: This sample includes further DNA sequences coding for the same CDR3.

In the authors' workflow: Nucleated cell number was recorded as an estimate derived from reference gene primer amplification. Using immunoSEQ multiplex PCR, the repertoire was profiled, and TCRdb retains in-frame clones only, with some absent. The DNA was the basis for D and trimming; V, J and clone size are from that table. Found here are 200,000 or so clones, around 86% of them singletons; the top ten hold under 7.5%. The CDR3 is 15 residues long. V trimming: 5 bases; J trimming: 1 base; junction bases outside the gene matches: 11. From germline, CDR1 is SQVTM and CDR2 ANQGSEA. The source of this sequence is a woman aged 35 to 49 with acute or convalescent COVID-19. The sequenced sample consisted of peripheral blood. This chain connects TRBV29-1 to TRBJ2-7, with 7 bases lining up with TRBD2. The CDR3 reads CSVLRLAGTSYEQYF. The CDR3 DNA reads TGCAGCGTTCTCAGACTAGCAGGGACTTCCTACGAGCAGTACTTC.